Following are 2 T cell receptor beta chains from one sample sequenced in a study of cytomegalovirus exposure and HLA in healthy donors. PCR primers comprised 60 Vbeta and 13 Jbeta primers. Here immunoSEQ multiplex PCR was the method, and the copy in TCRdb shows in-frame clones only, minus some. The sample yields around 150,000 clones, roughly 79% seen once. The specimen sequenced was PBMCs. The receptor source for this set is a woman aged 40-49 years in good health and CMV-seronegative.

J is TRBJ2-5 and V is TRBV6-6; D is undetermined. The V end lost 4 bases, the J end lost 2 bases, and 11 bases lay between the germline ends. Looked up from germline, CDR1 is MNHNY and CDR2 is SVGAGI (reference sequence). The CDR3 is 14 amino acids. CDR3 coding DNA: TGTGCCAGCAGTTCAGAAACAAAACAAGAGACCCAGTACTTC. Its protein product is CASSSETKQETQYF.

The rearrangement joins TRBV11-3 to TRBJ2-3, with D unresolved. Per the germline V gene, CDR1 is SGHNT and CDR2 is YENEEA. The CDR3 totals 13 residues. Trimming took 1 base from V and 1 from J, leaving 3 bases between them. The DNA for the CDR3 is TGTGCCAGCAGCTTAGCCGGCACAGATACGCAGTATTTT. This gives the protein CASSLAGTDTQYF.